There are many counts of the clone carrying this T cell receptor beta chain. The antigen remains undetermined. The data are from a study of CD8 T cells in ankylosing spondylitis. General study points: A subset of motif variants has previously been described in the synovial fluid and blood of reactive arthritis. Among TCR beta sequences, a motif of several highly homologous variants appeared characteristic of ankylosing spondylitis blood.

TCRdb re-derived calls from the 5' RACE reads in MiXCR, one entry per CDR3 protein. The sample contains some 240,000 distinct CDR3 sequences, more than 20% of which appear only once. Trimming took off 1 base at V and 1 base at J, with 13 bases between the two ends. This CDR3 is 16 amino acids long. CDR1 MGHRA and CDR2 YSYEKL come from the germline V gene. The chain has TRBV4-1 and TRBJ2-5, with D perhaps being TRBD1 or TRBD2 (5 bases each). The TCR sequence derives from a male donor with ankylosing spondylitis or in good health (not recorded which). Material: blood, either unsorted or a sorted T cell fraction (not recorded which). The CDR3, as DNA: TGCGCCAGCAGCCAAGGGTGGGGGAAAGTCCAAGAGACCCAGTACTTC. Translating gives CASSQGWGKVQETQYF.